This TCR beta chain was profiled in a study of patients and donors after allogeneic stem cell transplantation. TCRdb re-called the RT-PCR reads with MiXCR, one entry per CDR3 protein. Of over 150,000 distinct CDR3 sequences in the sample, 25% to 35% were seen once. The sample holds many counts of this clonotype. This clonotype was obtained from a human donor who was either an allogeneic HSCT recipient or a stem cell or donor lymphocyte infusion donor (not recorded which). It is not recorded whose cells these are; they may come from a transplant donor. What was sequenced was blood, either unsorted or a sorted T cell fraction (not recorded which).

The CDR3 sequence: CAIGTGSSPLHF. For the CDR3, the DNA is TGTGCCATCGGGACAGGGTCTTCACCCCTCCACTTT. This sequence joins TRBV10-3 and TRBJ1-6; 9 bases fit TRBD1. Germline V lookup: CDR1 ENHRY, CDR2 SYGVKD. The junction had 2 bases not matched to a gene; V was cut back by 8 bases and J by 9 bases. The CDR3 sequence is 12 residues long.